This section outlines one TCR beta chain sequence together with its context. V was shortened by 11 bases and J by 1 base, with 9 bases between the two germline ends. CDR1 is SNHLY and CDR2 is FYNNEI in the germline V gene. The CDR3 covers 12 residues. Generated by immunoSEQ multiplex PCR, the TCRdb table keeps only in-frame clones and is missing some. The data hold about 29,000 clones, with around nine tenths observed a single time. This sample was taken from a study of T cell changes during pregnancy in multiple sclerosis. The sequenced sample was CD8+ T cells from peripheral blood mononuclear cells, obtained after pregnancy. The chain combines TRBV2 with TRBJ2-1; D not certain. The sequence was obtained from a female donor with multiple sclerosis, enrolled in a pregnancy study. CDR3 DNA: TGTGCCCGCGGCGGTTCCTACAATGAGCAGTTCTTC. This codes for CARGGSYNEQFF.